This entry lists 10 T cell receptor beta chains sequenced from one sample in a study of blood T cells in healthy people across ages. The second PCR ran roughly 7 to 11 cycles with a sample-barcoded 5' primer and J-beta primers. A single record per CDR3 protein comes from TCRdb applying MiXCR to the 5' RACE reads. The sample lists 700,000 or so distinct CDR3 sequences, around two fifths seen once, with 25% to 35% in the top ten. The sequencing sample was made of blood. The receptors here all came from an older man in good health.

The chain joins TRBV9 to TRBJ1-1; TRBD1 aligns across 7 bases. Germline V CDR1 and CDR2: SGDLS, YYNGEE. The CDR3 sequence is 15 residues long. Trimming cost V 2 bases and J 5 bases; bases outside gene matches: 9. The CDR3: CASSVDQGEATEAFF. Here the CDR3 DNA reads TGTGCCAGCAGCGTTGACCAGGGGGAAGCTACTGAAGCTTTCTTT.

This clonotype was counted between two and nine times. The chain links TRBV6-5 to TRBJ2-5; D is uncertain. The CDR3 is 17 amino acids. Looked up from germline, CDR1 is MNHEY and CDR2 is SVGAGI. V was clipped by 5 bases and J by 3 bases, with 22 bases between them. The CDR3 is CASSHGRVSSRKETQYF. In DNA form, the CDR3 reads TGTGCCAGCAGTCACGGCCGGGTTTCGAGTAGAAAAGAGACCCAGTACTTC.

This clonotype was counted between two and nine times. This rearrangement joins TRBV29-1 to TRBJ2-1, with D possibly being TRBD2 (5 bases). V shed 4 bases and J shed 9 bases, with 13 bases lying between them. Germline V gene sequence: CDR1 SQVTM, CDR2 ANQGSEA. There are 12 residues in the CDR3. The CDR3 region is CSVATSLAEQFF. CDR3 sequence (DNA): TGCAGCGTTGCAACTAGTTTGGCTGAGCAGTTCTTC.

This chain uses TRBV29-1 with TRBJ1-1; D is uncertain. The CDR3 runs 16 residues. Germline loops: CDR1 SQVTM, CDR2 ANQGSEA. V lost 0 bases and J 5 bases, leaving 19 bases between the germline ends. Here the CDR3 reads CSVEDRKHIDETEAFF. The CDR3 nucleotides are TGCAGCGTTGAAGATCGGAAACATATCGACGAAACTGAAGCTTTCTTT.

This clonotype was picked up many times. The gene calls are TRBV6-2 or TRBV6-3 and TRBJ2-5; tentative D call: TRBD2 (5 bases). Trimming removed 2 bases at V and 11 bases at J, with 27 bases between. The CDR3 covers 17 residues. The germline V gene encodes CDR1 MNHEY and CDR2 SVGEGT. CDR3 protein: CASSYISTRVAFNEQYF. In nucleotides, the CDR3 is TGTGCCAGCAGTTACATCTCAACTAGAGTGGCTTTCAATGAGCAGTACTTC.

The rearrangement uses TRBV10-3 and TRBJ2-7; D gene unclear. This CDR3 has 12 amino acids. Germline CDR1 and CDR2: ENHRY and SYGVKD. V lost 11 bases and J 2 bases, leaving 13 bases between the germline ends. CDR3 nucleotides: TGTGCCCAACGGGCGGAAACCTACGAGCAGTACTTC. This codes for CAQRAETYEQYF.

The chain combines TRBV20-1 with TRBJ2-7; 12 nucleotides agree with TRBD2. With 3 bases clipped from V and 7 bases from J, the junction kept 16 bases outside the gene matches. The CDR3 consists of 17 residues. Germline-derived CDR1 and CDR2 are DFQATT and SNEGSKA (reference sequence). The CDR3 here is CSASATSGGPSYNEQYF. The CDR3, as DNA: TGCAGTGCTAGCGCGACTAGCGGGGGACCTAGCTACAATGAGCAGTACTTC.

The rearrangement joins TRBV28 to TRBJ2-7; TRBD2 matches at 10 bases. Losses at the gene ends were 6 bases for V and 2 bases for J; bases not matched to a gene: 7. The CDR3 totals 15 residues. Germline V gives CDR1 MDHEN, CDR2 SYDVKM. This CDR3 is CASRSAGGGTYEQYF. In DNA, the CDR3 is TGTGCCAGCAGGTCAGCGGGAGGGGGCACCTACGAGCAGTACTTC.

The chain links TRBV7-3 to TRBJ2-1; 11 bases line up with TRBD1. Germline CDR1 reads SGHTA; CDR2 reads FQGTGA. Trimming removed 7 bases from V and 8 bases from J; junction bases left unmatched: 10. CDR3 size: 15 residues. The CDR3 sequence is CASNLQRTGGDEQFF. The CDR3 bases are TGTGCCAGCAACCTACAGAGGACAGGGGGCGATGAGCAGTTCTTC.

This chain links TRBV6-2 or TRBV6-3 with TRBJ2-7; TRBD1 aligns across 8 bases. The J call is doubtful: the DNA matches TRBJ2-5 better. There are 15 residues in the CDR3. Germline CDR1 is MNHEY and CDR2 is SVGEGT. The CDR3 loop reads CASSPTGAKIVTQYF. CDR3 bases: TGTGCCAGCAGTCCGACAGGGGCTAAGATCGTGACCCAGTACTTC.